A selection of T cell receptor beta chains follows, all from one sample in a study of blood T cell repertoires in COVID-19. Here immunoSEQ multiplex PCR was the method, and the copy in TCRdb shows in-frame clones only, minus some. The table includes approximately 150,000 clones, around 87% detected once. The material sequenced was PBMCs or T cells enriched from blood (not recorded which). Every receptor here comes from a man between 60 and 75 years old who had recovered from COVID-19. CDR3s include the opening cysteine and the closing phenylalanine or tryptophan. D genes are given only for firm matches. Size tells how often a clone was seen (once, few, many) or the class of an expanded clone, and some rows leave it out.

TRBV4-1,NA,NA,TRBJ2-2,TGCGCCAGCAGCCTTACTGGGACTTTCCCCGGGGAGCTGTTTTTT,CASSLTGTFPGELFF
TRBV5-8,NA,NA,TRBJ1-2,TGTGCCAGCAGCTTCCCAGCGGAGAACTATGGCTACACCTTC,CASSFPAENYGYTF
TRBV10-2,NA,NA,TRBJ1-1,TGCGCCAGCAGGGTAGGGCGGGAGAACACTGAAGCTTTCTTT,CASRVGRENTEAFF
TRBV10-3,NA,TRBD2,TRBJ2-3,TGTGCCATCAGTGAACCGGGTAGCGGGAGCACGACAGATACGCAGTATTTT,CAISEPGSGSTTDTQYF
TRBV7-9,NA,TRBD1,TRBJ2-3,TGTGCCAGCAGCCCTACAGGGGGAGTTACAGATACGCAGTATTTT,CASSPTGGVTDTQYF
TRBV5-6,NA,NA,TRBJ1-6,TGTGCCAGCAGCTTGGGAGCCGGGGGAGAGGGTTCCTATAATTCACCCCTCCACTTT,CASSLGAGGEGSYNSPLHF
TRBV7-8,NA,NA,TRBJ1-2,TGTGCCAGCAGCTCGGGGACATCGGGCTATGGCTACACCTTC,CASSSGTSGYGYTF
TRBV7-8,NA,NA,TRBJ1-3,TGTGCCAGCAGCCCAAGAAGCGGAAACACCATATATTTT,CASSPRSGNTIYF
TRBV5-1,NA,TRBD2,TRBJ2-1,TGCGCCAGCAGCTTGGATTTGCGGGGGGGCCGAAATGAGCAGTTCTTC,CASSLDLRGGRNEQFF
TRBV4-1,NA,NA,TRBJ2-7,TGCGCCAGCAGCCTACACGGGAGCTCCTACGAGCAGTACTTC,CASSLHGSSYEQYF
TRBV6-4,NA,NA,TRBJ2-1,TGTGCCAGCAGTGACTCCGCCTACAATGAGCAGTTCTTC,CASSDSAYNEQFF
TRBV2,NA,TRBD2,TRBJ2-7,TGTGCCAGCAGTGAATTCGGGCCTAGCGGGAACTACGAGCAGTACTTC,CASSEFGPSGNYEQYF
TRBV19,NA,NA,TRBJ2-7,TGTGCCAGTAGTATAATAGGAACGTCCGAGGCAGAGCAGTACTTC,CASSIIGTSEAEQYF
TRBV10-2,NA,NA,TRBJ1-3,TGCGCCAGCAGTGAAAACTACTCTGGAAACACCATATATTTT,CASSENYSGNTIYF
TRBV18,NA,NA,TRBJ1-4,TGTGCCAGCTCACCGGCTGCAACTAATGAAAAACTGTTTTTT,CASSPAATNEKLFF
TRBV5-1,once,NA,TRBJ1-4,TGCGCCAGCAGCTTGGGATTGAGAACAACTAATGAAAAACTGTTTTTT,CASSLGLRTTNEKLFF
TRBV6-5,NA,NA,TRBJ2-7,TGTGCCAGCAGGCCTGACACAAGACCCAACTACGAGCAGTACTTC,CASRPDTRPNYEQYF